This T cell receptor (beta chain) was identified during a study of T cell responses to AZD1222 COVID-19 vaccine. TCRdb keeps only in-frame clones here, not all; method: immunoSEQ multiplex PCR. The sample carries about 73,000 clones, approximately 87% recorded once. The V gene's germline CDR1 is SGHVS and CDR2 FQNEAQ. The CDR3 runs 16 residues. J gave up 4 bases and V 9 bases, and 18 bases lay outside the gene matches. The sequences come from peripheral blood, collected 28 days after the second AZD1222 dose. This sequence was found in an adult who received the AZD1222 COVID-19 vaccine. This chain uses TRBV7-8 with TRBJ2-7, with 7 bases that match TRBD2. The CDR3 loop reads CARRLRDGGLSYEQYF. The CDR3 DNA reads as TGTGCCAGGAGGCTGAGGGACGGGGGGTTGTCGTACGAGCAGTACTTC. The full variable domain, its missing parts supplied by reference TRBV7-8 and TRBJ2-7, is GAGVSQSPRYKVAKRGQDVALRCDPISGHVSLFWYQQALGQGPEFLTYFQNEAQLDKSGLPSDRFFAERPEGSVSTLKIQRTQQEDSAVYLCARRLRDGGLSYEQYFGPGTRLTVT.